A selection of T cell receptor beta chains follows, all from one sample in a study of identical twins. TCRdb analysed the 5' RACE reads with MiXCR anew, one entry per CDR3 protein. The sample carries about 700,000 distinct CDR3 sequences, more than 6.5% recorded once. These data were also reused for a study on yellow fever vaccine responses in identical twins.

The specimen was PBMCs. Every receptor here comes from a young woman in good health. Each CDR3 is given with its conserved first and last residue. D genes are given only for firm matches. Clone size is stated in some rows and not others, as once, few, many or a class when expanded.

D: .
V: TRBV6-2/TRBV6-3
J: TRBJ2-1
size: few
DNA: TGTGCCAGCAGTTACTCAGAGCGTGACAATGAGCAGTTCTTC
CDR3: CASSYSERDNEQFF

D: .
V: TRBV28
J: TRBJ2-7
size: many
DNA: TGTGCCAGCAGTCCCATTCCTAGCTGGTCCTACGAGCAGTACTTC
CDR3: CASSPIPSWSYEQYF

D: .
V: TRBV29-1
J: TRBJ2-1
size: .
DNA: TGCAGCGTTGCGGGTTGGGGCCCCTACAATGAGCAGTTCTTC
CDR3: CSVAGWGPYNEQFF

D: TRBD2
V: TRBV7-9
J: TRBJ2-7
size: many
DNA: TGTGCCAGCAGCCTCGAAGGACTAGCCTACGAGCAGTACTTC
CDR3: CASSLEGLAYEQYF

D: TRBD2
V: TRBV6-1
J: TRBJ2-5
size: .
DNA: TGTGCCAGCAGGCCCCTTGGACTAGCAGGTCGAGAATCCGGGGAGACCCAGTACTTC
CDR3: CASRPLGLAGRESGETQYF

D: .
V: TRBV2
J: TRBJ2-7
size: .
DNA: TGTGCCAGCAGTGTAAGCGTCAGCTCCTACGAGCAGTACTTC
CDR3: CASSVSVSSYEQYF

D: .
V: TRBV29-1
J: TRBJ2-1
size: many
DNA: TGCAGCGTTAGCGACCTGGGTTACAATGAGCAGTTCTTC
CDR3: CSVSDLGYNEQFF

D: TRBD2
V: TRBV6-5
J: TRBJ2-2
size: many
DNA: TGTGCCAGCAGTTACCCGACTAGCGGGAGGAGTTGGACCGGGGAGCTGTTTTTT
CDR3: CASSYPTSGRSWTGELFF

D: .
V: TRBV12-3/TRBV12-4
J: TRBJ1-6
size: few
DNA: TGTGCCAGCAGTCCCGGTCGGAGCTCCTATAATTCACCCCTCCACTTT
CDR3: CASSPGRSSYNSPLHF

D: .
V: TRBV6-2/TRBV6-3
J: TRBJ2-1
size: few
DNA: TGTGCCAGCAACCTGGGGGCGCCCAGCTCCTACAATGAGCAGTTCTTC
CDR3: CASNLGAPSSYNEQFF

D: TRBD1
V: TRBV18
J: TRBJ2-3
size: .
DNA: TGTGCCAGCTCACCACGGACAGGGATAACAGATACGCAGTATTTT
CDR3: CASSPRTGITDTQYF

D: TRBD2
V: TRBV18
J: TRBJ2-7
size: few
DNA: TGTGCCAGCTCACCAGTTCCTCTAGGACTAGCAAACTACGAGCAGTACTTC
CDR3: CASSPVPLGLANYEQYF

D: TRBD1
V: TRBV5-1
J: TRBJ2-7
size: .
DNA: TGCGCCAGCAGCTTGGTTGGGCAGGGGGCGATGGCGCAGTACTTC
CDR3: CASSLVGQGAMAQYF

D: .
V: TRBV6-1
J: TRBJ1-5
size: many
DNA: TGTGCCAGCAGCCGTGGGGGGACACGGGATCAGCCCCAGCATTTT
CDR3: CASSRGGTRDQPQHF

D: .
V: TRBV25-1
J: TRBJ2-3
size: few
DNA: TGTGCCAGCAGTTCCGTGTCCACAGATACGCAGTATTTT
CDR3: CASSSVSTDTQYF

D: TRBD2
V: TRBV24-1
J: TRBJ2-5
size: many
DNA: TGTGCCACCAGTGATTCCCGGACTAGCGGGAACGGTCGACAGTACTTC
CDR3: CATSDSRTSGNGRQYF

D: .
V: TRBV7-9
J: TRBJ2-2
size: .
DNA: TGTGCCAGCAGCACCCTTGACACCGGGGAGCTGTTTTTT
CDR3: CASSTLDTGELFF

D: .
V: TRBV18
J: TRBJ2-1
size: few
DNA: TGTGCCAGCTCACCAAGTGGGGTGCCTGAGCAGTTCTTC
CDR3: CASSPSGVPEQFF

D: .
V: TRBV12-3/TRBV12-4
J: TRBJ2-3
size: few
DNA: TGTGCCAGCAGTCCGAAGCCATGGGGGACAGATACGCAGTATTTT
CDR3: CASSPKPWGTDTQYF

D: TRBD2
V: TRBV14
J: TRBJ2-1
size: many
DNA: TGTGCCAGCAGCCAAGATAGACGGGGGGTCTCCTACAATGAGCAGTTCTTC
CDR3: CASSQDRRGVSYNEQFF

D: TRBD2
V: TRBV6-1
J: TRBJ2-3
size: few
DNA: TGTGCCAGCAGTCTGACTAGCGGGGTTTCAGATACGCAGTATTTT
CDR3: CASSLTSGVSDTQYF

D: TRBD2
V: TRBV11-2
J: TRBJ2-3
size: .
DNA: TGTGCCAGCAGCTCAGTAGTAGGGACTAGCGGGAGGACGGATACGCAGTATTTT
CDR3: CASSSVVGTSGRTDTQYF

D: .
V: TRBV2
J: TRBJ2-7
size: few
DNA: TGTGCCAGCAGTGAAATTGGACAAGGGCCCGCCGAGCAGTACTTC
CDR3: CASSEIGQGPAEQYF

D: .
V: TRBV29-1
J: TRBJ2-7
size: many
DNA: TGCAGCGTCCCGGGAGTGGGCTACGAGCAGTACTTC
CDR3: CSVPGVGYEQYF

D: TRBD2
V: TRBV4-1
J: TRBJ2-6
size: .
DNA: TGCGCCAGCAGCCAGGACCTGCACCTAGCGGGAGGGAGTGGAGGGGCCAACGTCCTGACTTTC
CDR3: CASSQDLHLAGGSGGANVLTF

D: .
V: TRBV5-1
J: TRBJ2-5
size: .
DNA: TGCGCCAGCAGCTTGGAATTCTTTCAAGAGACCCAGTACTTC
CDR3: CASSLEFFQETQYF

D: .
V: TRBV4-2
J: TRBJ2-7
size: .
DNA: TGTGCCAGCAGCCAAGCGTCCAGTTCCGGGGATGCCGAGCAGTACTTC
CDR3: CASSQASSSGDAEQYF

D: .
V: TRBV7-9
J: TRBJ2-5
size: .
DNA: TGTGCCAGCAGCCCAAGAGGGGGAACAGGGCCTCCGGGGACCCAGTACTTC
CDR3: CASSPRGGTGPPGTQYF

D: .
V: TRBV11-2
J: TRBJ2-4
size: many
DNA: TGTGCCAGCAGCTACGACCCTCTGGGACTAGCCAAAAACATTCAGTACTTC
CDR3: CASSYDPLGLAKNIQYF

D: TRBD1
V: TRBV18
J: TRBJ2-1
size: few
DNA: TGTGCCAGCTCACCAGTTATACTCCCCGGGACAGGGGGCAATAATGAGCAGTTCTTC
CDR3: CASSPVILPGTGGNNEQFF

D: TRBD1
V: TRBV14
J: TRBJ2-3
size: few
DNA: TGTGCTACTTCGGCAGGGGGCCCATGGGGTACGCAGTATTTT
CDR3: CATSAGGPWGTQYF

D: .
V: TRBV20-1
J: TRBJ2-7
size: .
DNA: TGCAGTGCTAGGGAACCCGGGACACTGTCCTACGAGCAGTACTTC
CDR3: CSAREPGTLSYEQYF

D: .
V: TRBV4-1
J: TRBJ2-3
size: .
DNA: TGCGCCAGCAGCCCAGCGATCCAGGATACGCAGTATTTT
CDR3: CASSPAIQDTQYF

D: TRBD2
V: TRBV4-3
J: TRBJ2-3
size: .
DNA: TGCGCCAGCAGCCAAGACCCTCCCTGGACTAGCGGCCGCACAGATACGCAGTATTTT
CDR3: CASSQDPPWTSGRTDTQYF

D: .
V: TRBV6-5
J: TRBJ2-1
size: .
DNA: TGTGCCTCCAGCGTTGCTCGAGAGGGGGAGCAGTTCTTC
CDR3: CASSVAREGEQFF

D: .
V: TRBV14
J: TRBJ1-1
size: few
DNA: TGTGCCAGCAGCCCCGGGTCCACTGAAGCTTTCTTT
CDR3: CASSPGSTEAFF

D: .
V: TRBV6-5
J: TRBJ1-2
size: few
DNA: TGTGCCAGCAGTTACAGGGGTAGGAGCTACACCTTC
CDR3: CASSYRGRSYTF

D: .
V: TRBV18
J: TRBJ2-5
size: .
DNA: TGTGCCAGCTCACCACAGAGGGGCCTGGAGACCCAGTACTTC
CDR3: CASSPQRGLETQYF

D: TRBD1
V: TRBV9
J: TRBJ1-5
size: .
DNA: TGTGCCAGCAGCGGACAGGGAAATATCAATCAGCCCCAGCATTTT
CDR3: CASSGQGNINQPQHF

D: TRBD1
V: TRBV7-2
J: TRBJ2-5
size: many
DNA: TGTGCCAGCACCTCAGGGGGTTGGGAGACCCAGTACTTC
CDR3: CASTSGGWETQYF

D: .
V: TRBV29-1
J: TRBJ2-6
size: few
DNA: TGCAGCGTTAAAGCGGATGAGGGGGCCAACGTCCTGACTTTC
CDR3: CSVKADEGANVLTF

D: TRBD2
V: TRBV6-2/TRBV6-3
J: TRBJ2-1
size: .
DNA: TGTGCCAGCAGTAAACTAAGCGGGAGGGCCGCCAATGAGCAGTTCTTC
CDR3: CASSKLSGRAANEQFF

D: .
V: TRBV27
J: TRBJ2-7
size: .
DNA: TGTGCCAGCAGTTTTAGTAATAACTACGAGCAGTACTTC
CDR3: CASSFSNNYEQYF

D: TRBD1
V: TRBV27
J: TRBJ1-2
size: .
DNA: TGTGCCAGCAGCCCGGACAGGGAACTTTATGGCTACACCTTC
CDR3: CASSPDRELYGYTF

D: TRBD2
V: TRBV4-1
J: TRBJ2-5
size: few
DNA: TGCGCCAGCAGCCAAGATTCCGATCCTTGGGGGACTAGCGCCCAAGAGACCCAGTACTTC
CDR3: CASSQDSDPWGTSAQETQYF